The source of this T cell receptor (beta chain) is a study of T-cell memory formation after mild COVID-19. Overall study: Each donor largely had its own TCR clusters.

Study-wide results and limits: The authors left the SARS-CoV-2 specificity of second-wave clones peaking on day 37 unconfirmed.

The CDR3 totals 14 residues. The germline CDR1 and CDR2 sequences are ENHRY and SYGVKD. V gave up 10 bases and J gave up 4 bases, with 17 bases separating them. In this sample, this clonotype turned up a few times. Its antigen is undetermined. UMIs and sample barcodes were carried by the TCR alpha and TCR beta cDNA libraries that 5'RACE produced using constant-segment primers. TCRdb ran MiXCR on the 5' RACE reads and lists one entry per CDR3 protein. The sample lists approximately 210,000 distinct CDR3 sequences; about 27% were seen once. The material sequenced was PBMCs or a T cell subset sorted from them (not recorded which). The V and J genes are TRBV10-3 and TRBJ2-1; D is perhaps TRBD2 (5 bases). The receptor's source is an adult woman who had mild COVID-19 (a few samples of this study predate the infection). Cell type and time point are not known. The DNA of the CDR3 is TGTGCCACGGCTAACGGGGTGGCGTACAATGAGCAGTTCTTC. Protein sequence: CATANGVAYNEQFF.